What follows are 3 T cell receptor beta chains derived from one specimen sequenced in a study of cytomegalovirus exposure and HLA in healthy donors. Use of 60 Vbeta and 13 Jbeta primers characterized the PCR. TCRdb's copy holds only in-frame clones and misses some; the assay was immunoSEQ multiplex PCR. The sample lists about 85,000 clones, roughly 80% occurring once. The specimen was PBMCs. These receptor sequences come from a man aged 50-59 years in good health and CMV-seropositive.

The gene calls are TRBV11-2 and TRBJ2-5; 8 nucleotides line up with TRBD2. CDR1 is SGHAT and CDR2 is FQNNGV in the germline V gene. The CDR3 length is 18 residues. J gave up 3 bases and V 1 base, and 13 bases lay outside the gene matches. Written as DNA, the CDR3 is TGTGCCAGCAGCTTAGGGGGCGAGTTAGCGGGAACGAAAGAGACCCAGTACTTC. Its translation: CASSLGGELAGTKETQYF.

This clone was detected once. The chain joins TRBV19 to TRBJ2-1; D not resolved. V shed 6 bases and J shed 9 bases, with 12 bases lying between them. The CDR3 is 12 residues long. The germline V gene has CDR1 LNHDA and CDR2 SQIVND (reference sequence). CDR3 nucleotide sequence: TGTGCCAGTAGCGACCCTCCGGGTGAGCAGTTCTTC. Protein product: CASSDPPGEQFF.

The V gene is TRBV19, the J gene TRBJ1-3, with 7 bases identical to TRBD1. J was trimmed by 0 bases and V by 1 base; bases with no gene match: 6. CDR1 is LNHDA, CDR2 SQIVND, per germline (reference sequence). The length of the CDR3 is 17 residues. CDR3 in amino acids: CASSIASDRYSGNTIYF. CDR3 nucleotides: TGTGCCAGTAGTATAGCTTCGGACAGGTACTCTGGAAACACCATATATTTT.